This T cell receptor (beta chain) derives from a study of T cell responses to AZD1222 COVID-19 vaccine. Turning to the study itself: Recipients boosted at about 4 weeks or about 12 weeks are pooled.

A note on this clone: Antigen specificity is unknown.

Points from the study as a whole: White British donors predominated, females outnumbered males, and clonal diversity was possibly underestimated. Targets within unmutated variant regions were reportedly found for nearly half of spike-specific TCRs. Baseline serostatus was positive in only a handful of AZD1222 recipients.

The CDR3 extends over 13 amino acids. Trimming removed 4 bases from V and 6 bases from J; junction bases left unmatched: 2. Germline-derived CDR1 and CDR2 are SGDLS and YYNGEE. Here immunoSEQ multiplex PCR was the method, and the copy in TCRdb shows in-frame clones only, minus some. The table has 70,000 to 90,000 clones, over 85% seen once. The sample here was peripheral blood, taken on day 0 of AZD1222 vaccination. The sequence was collected from an adult in good health. The rearrangement uses TRBV9 and TRBJ2-2; 8 bases match TRBD2. For the CDR3, the DNA is TGTGCCAGCAGCCCCGGGGGGGCCGGGGAGCTGTTTTTT. Protein product: CASSPGGAGELFF.